The 22 T cell receptor beta chains below all came from one sample that was sequenced in a study of T-cell reconstitution after alpha-beta-depleted transplantation in children. The TCRbeta library incorporated unique molecular identifiers. One entry per CDR3 protein results from TCRdb running MiXCR on the PCR reads. The sample carries about 440,000 distinct CDR3 sequences, 43% recorded once. The material was PBMCs, obtained before TCRalphabeta/CD19-depleted stem cell transplant. These TCRs come from a girl under 10 years old with aplastic anemia, due to receive a stem cell transplant.

V gene TRBV12-3 or TRBV12-4 combines with J gene TRBJ2-7, with 7 bases fitting TRBD2. After removal of 4 bases from V and 4 bases from J, the junction contained 10 bases not matched to a gene. This CDR3 spans 15 amino acids. The CDR3 loop is CASSSTKAGLYEQYF. Here the CDR3 DNA reads TGTGCCAGCAGTTCGACAAAAGCGGGACTTTACGAGCAGTACTTC.

On this clonotype itself: A read error may explain this, as a much larger clone is one base away. The V call is TRBV7-2, the J call TRBJ2-1, with a possible D match to TRBD2 (5 bases). Trimming cost V 5 bases and J 2 bases, with 13 bases left between them. The CDR3 has 15 amino acids. Germline-derived CDR1 and CDR2 are SGHTA and FQGNSA. The CDR3 region has the DNA TGTGCCAGCAGCCTTAGCGTCGCTACCTACAATGAGCAGTTCTTC. This sequence encodes CASSLSVATYNEQFF.

The chain recombines TRBV19 with TRBJ1-2; TRBD1 matches 7 bases. Germline assignment: CDR1 LNHDA and CDR2 SQIVND (reference sequence). Unmatched junction bases numbered 6, after V lost 3 bases and J lost 2 bases. The CDR3 loop spans 15 amino acids. The CDR3 here is CASSIRGSANYGYTF. In DNA, the CDR3 is TGTGCCAGTAGTATCAGGGGGTCGGCGAACTATGGCTACACCTTC.

V gene TRBV10-3 combines with J gene TRBJ2-5, with unresolved D. Germline V gives CDR1 ENHRY, CDR2 SYGVKD. CDR3 length equals 13 residues. The germline V and J ends were trimmed by 1 base and 2 bases, with 5 bases remaining between them. The CDR3 sequence is CAISEFRQETQYF. In DNA form, the CDR3 reads TGTGCCATCAGTGAGTTTAGGCAAGAGACCCAGTACTTC.

This clonotype occurred once. The chain has TRBV5-1 and TRBJ2-7, with TRBD1 as a possible D gene (6 bases). The CDR3 has 16 residues. V lost 2 bases to trimming and J lost 2 bases, with 17 bases between them. Germline loops: CDR1 SGHRS, CDR2 YFSETQ. In DNA form, the CDR3 reads TGCGCCAGCAGCTTCTCCACACAGGGCGGCGCCTACGAGCAGTACTTC. It encodes CASSFSTQGGAYEQYF.

This clonotype appeared many times. In nucleotides, the CDR3 is TGTGCCAGCAGTTCCTCGGGACTGACTAATTCCTACAATGAGCAGTTCTTC. This sequence encodes CASSSSGLTNSYNEQFF. This chain joins TRBV28 and TRBJ2-1, with D possibly TRBD2 on 6 matching bases. The V gene lost 4 bases and the J gene lost 1 base, with 17 bases spanning the gap. This CDR3 is built from 17 residues. CDR1 MDHEN and CDR2 SYDVKM come from the germline V gene.

The table lists this clonotype with many counts. The rearrangement joins TRBV16 to TRBJ1-1, with 8 bases identical to TRBD1. The length of the CDR3 is 19 residues. V was pared by 2 bases and J by 3 bases, with 17 bases of the junction left unmatched. Germline V lookup: CDR1 KGHSY, CDR2 FQNENV. CDR3 in amino acids: CASSQTKGQEDGIDTEAFF. The CDR3 DNA reads as TGTGCCAGCAGCCAAACAAAGGGACAGGAGGACGGGATCGACACTGAAGCTTTCTTT.

The chain links TRBV15 to TRBJ2-2; D is unresolved. The germline gives CDR1 LNHNV, CDR2 YYDKDF (reference sequence). Trimming removed 0 bases from V and 4 bases from J, with 12 bases in between. This CDR3 is 16 amino acids long. CDR3 sequence: CATSRDSARPTGELFF. The CDR3 bases are TGTGCCACCAGCAGAGATTCCGCCAGACCCACCGGGGAGCTGTTTTTT.

The table lists this clonotype with many counts. The chain couples TRBV7-9 to TRBJ2-2; no firm D call. This CDR3 comprises 13 residues. With 3 bases removed from V and 6 bases from J, the gap between germline ends came to 8 bases. Germline V gene data show CDR1 as SEHNR and CDR2 as FQNEAQ (reference sequence). The CDR3 bases are TGTGCCAGCAGCTTTTCTAGAGCCGGGGAGCTGTTTTTT. Residues: CASSFSRAGELFF. The variable domain in full, completed from reference TRBV7-9 and TRBJ2-2, reads DTGVSQNPRHKITKRGQNVTFRCDPISEHNRLYWYRQTLGQGPEFLTYFQNEAQLEKSRLLSDRFSAERPKGSFSTLEIQRTEQGDSAMYLCASSFSRAGELFFGEGSRLTVL.

This clonotype was seen a few times. V gene TRBV7-3 combines with J gene TRBJ2-2; D call uncertain. This CDR3 is built from 14 residues. V was pared by 1 base and J by 3 bases, with 6 bases between. CDR1 is SGHTA and CDR2 is FQGTGA in the germline V gene. Here the CDR3 reads CASSLISDTGELFF. The CDR3 nucleotides are TGTGCCAGCAGCTTAATATCAGACACCGGGGAGCTGTTTTTT.

This chain uses TRBV7-2 with TRBJ2-5; unclear D gene. The germline V gene encodes CDR1 SGHTA and CDR2 FQGNSA. Trimming left V 1 base short and J 3 bases short, with 15 bases between. The CDR3 is 16 amino acids. CDR3 region: CASSLGPAPGKETQYF. DNA for the CDR3: TGTGCCAGCAGCTTAGGGCCGGCCCCCGGAAAAGAGACCCAGTACTTC. Complete variable domain (other parts from reference TRBV7-2 and TRBJ2-5): GAGVSQSPSNKVTEKGKDVELRCDPISGHTALYWYRQSLGQGLEFLIYFQGNSAPDKSGLPSDRFSAERTGGSVSTLTIQRTQQEDSAVYLCASSLGPAPGKETQYFGPGTRLLVL.

This clonotype was seen a handful of times. This sequence joins TRBV6-1 and TRBJ2-6; D call uncertain. V gave up 3 bases and J gave up 0 bases, with 6 bases separating them. Germline CDR1 and CDR2: MNHNS and SASEGT. The CDR3 contains 15 residues. The CDR3 is CASSDLSSGANVLTF. The CDR3 DNA follows: TGTGCCAGCAGTGACCTCTCCTCTGGGGCCAACGTCCTGACTTTC.

In its sample, this clonotype was seen many times. The chain has TRBV3-1 and TRBJ2-1, with D uncertain. This CDR3 has 16 residues. Trimming took off 0 bases at V and 0 bases at J, with 9 bases between the two ends. In germline, CDR1 is LGHDT, CDR2 YNNKEL (reference sequence). The DNA of the CDR3 is TGTGCCAGCAGCCAAGAAAGTTATAACTCCTACAATGAGCAGTTCTTC. Residues: CASSQESYNSYNEQFF.

This clonotype was counted many times. This rearrangement joins TRBV20-1 to TRBJ2-7, with 7 bases that match TRBD2. The germline V gene has CDR1 DFQATT and CDR2 SNEGSKA (reference sequence). With 1 base clipped from V and 5 bases from J, the junction kept 5 bases outside the gene matches. This CDR3 region has 13 residues. The CDR3 DNA follows: TGCAGTGCTAGAGGAACTAGCGTCGACGAGCAGTACTTC. This codes for CSARGTSVDEQYF.

This clonotype was picked up many times. J is TRBJ2-7 and V is TRBV12-3 or TRBV12-4, with D possibly being TRBD1 (6 bases). Trimming removed 5 bases at V and 2 bases at J, with 19 bases between. This CDR3 has 16 amino acids. The CDR3 DNA sequence: TGTGCCAGCAGTCACATCCGGGACGAGGGGGCCTACGAGCAGTACTTC. This translates into CASSHIRDEGAYEQYF.

The rearrangement uses TRBV29-1 and TRBJ2-3, with unresolved D. CDR3 length: 11 amino acids. Germline values: CDR1 SQVTM, CDR2 ANQGSEA. V lost 4 bases to trimming and J lost 6 bases, with 8 bases between them. CDR3 nucleotide sequence: TGCAGCGTTGTTCTCTGGGATACGCAGTATTTT. Translating it yields CSVVLWDTQYF.

This clonotype has just one count. The gene calls are TRBV7-9 and TRBJ2-5; D gene uncertain. The CDR3 runs to 13 residues. V was shortened by 5 bases and J by 4 bases, with 11 bases between the two germline ends. Germline assignment: CDR1 SEHNR and CDR2 FQNEAQ (reference sequence). CDR3 nucleotide sequence: TGTGCCAGCAGCCTCACAGCCCCAGAGACCCAGTACTTC. It encodes CASSLTAPETQYF.

This clonotype has just a few counts. The rearrangement joins TRBV19 to TRBJ2-3; 10 positions match TRBD2. Trimming cost V 0 bases and J 1 base; bases outside gene matches: 16. CDR1 and CDR2 (germline): LNHDA, SQIVND (reference sequence). The CDR3 is made up of 21 amino acids. CDR3 DNA: TGTGCCAGTAGTATAGATCGGAGGGCTAGCGGGAGACCATCCGGCACAGATACGCAGTATTTT. Its translation: CASSIDRRASGRPSGTDTQYF.

This clonotype was seen only a few times. This sequence may be a read error, since a much larger clone differs from it by one base. The CDR3 loop is CSARQGYQPQHF. CDR3 in DNA: TGCAGTGCTAGACAGGGGTATCAGCCCCAGCATTTT. V usage is TRBV20-1 and J usage is TRBJ1-5, with TRBD1 as a possible D gene (6 bases). The V gene's germline CDR1 is DFQATT and CDR2 SNEGSKA (reference sequence). This CDR3 comprises 12 residues. V was trimmed by 2 bases and J by 5 bases, leaving 7 bases between them.

CDR3 in amino acids: CASSLLGFGPSSGNTIYF. Here the CDR3 DNA reads TGTGCCAGCAGTTTGCTCGGGTTTGGGCCTTCCTCTGGAAACACCATATATTTT. This chain connects TRBV27 to TRBJ1-3; D gene ambiguous. CDR1 and CDR2 (germline): MNHEY, SMNVEV (reference sequence). The CDR3 sequence is 18 residues long. V lost 3 bases, J lost 0 bases, and 18 bases lay in between.

This clonotype turned up a few times. This chain joins TRBV28 and TRBJ2-6; 7 nucleotides match TRBD1. The CDR3 totals 18 residues. Germline assignment: CDR1 MDHEN and CDR2 SYDVKM. After removal of 5 bases from V and 2 bases from J, the junction contained 12 bases not matched to a gene. The CDR3 protein is CASSPRQQGVPGANVLTF. In nucleotides, the CDR3 is TGTGCCAGCAGTCCAAGACAGCAGGGGGTCCCTGGGGCCAACGTCCTGACTTTC.

The J gene is TRBJ2-7, the V gene TRBV20-1, with D perhaps being TRBD1 or TRBD2 (5 bases each). Trimming stripped 5 bases from V and 6 bases from J, with 14 bases between. The CDR3 has 12 amino acids. Germline CDR1 reads DFQATT; CDR2 reads SNEGSKA (reference sequence). CDR3 sequence: CSAPDEGREQYF. The CDR3 DNA reads TGCAGTGCTCCGGATGAGGGACGCGAGCAGTACTTC.